Each of the 15 T cell receptor beta chains below was sequenced from the same sample in a study of T cell changes during pregnancy in multiple sclerosis. TCRdb's table, derived via immunoSEQ multiplex PCR, lists solely in-frame clones and lacks some. Found here are some 37,000 clones, about 91% of them singletons; the top ten hold 12%. The material was CD8+ T cells from peripheral blood mononuclear cells, obtained after pregnancy. The receptor source for this set is a female donor with multiple sclerosis, enrolled in a pregnancy study.

The rearrangement joins TRBV9 to TRBJ2-7; weak D call: TRBD2 (6 bases). Germline CDR1 reads SGDLS; CDR2 reads YYNGEE. Deletions cut 0 bases from V and 6 bases from J, with 13 bases between. The CDR3 runs 14 residues. The CDR3 loop reads CASSVVGGHSEQYF. The CDR3, as DNA: TGTGCCAGCAGCGTAGTAGGAGGGCACTCCGAGCAGTACTTC.

The chain employs TRBV10-3 and TRBJ2-1, with 9 bases aligning to TRBD2. This CDR3 is 19 amino acids long. CDR1 is ENHRY and CDR2 is SYGVKD in the germline V gene. Germline trimming cut 4 bases from V and 3 bases from J; bases unmatched to any gene: 16. In DNA form, the CDR3 reads TGTGCCATCAGTGGGGACCAGTCAAGCGGGAGGCTTATCTACAATGAGCAGTTCTTC. Translated: CAISGDQSSGRLIYNEQFF.

In its sample, this clone was seen once. As DNA, the CDR3 is TGTGCCAGCAGTGAAGTTCGCGGCTCCTACAATGAGCAGTTCTTC. Translated, it gives CASSEVRGSYNEQFF. V gene TRBV6-1 combines with J gene TRBJ2-1, with D hard to call. Trimming pared 1 base from V and 0 bases from J, leaving 7 bases between. Germline CDR1 and CDR2: MNHNS and SASEGT. The length of the CDR3 is 15 residues.

This clone appeared a single time. The chain has TRBV7-9 and TRBJ2-4, with 9 bases fitting TRBD1. This CDR3 region has 16 residues. The germline V gene encodes CDR1 SEHNR and CDR2 FQNEAQ (reference sequence). V dropped 4 bases and J dropped 3; count of bases not matched to a gene: 7. The CDR3 loop is CASSSKDRGDKNIQYF. The CDR3 DNA sequence: TGTGCCAGCAGCTCAAAGGACAGGGGAGACAAAAACATTCAGTACTTC.

This clone was recorded only once. The chain is built from TRBV7-6 and TRBJ2-3, with D maybe TRBD2 (6 bases). V was cut by 5 bases and J by 3 bases, with 9 bases left in between. The CDR3 loop spans 13 amino acids. CDR1 SGHVS and CDR2 FNYEAQ come from the germline V gene. Written as DNA, the CDR3 is TGTGCCAGCAGCCCAGGGAGGACAGATACGCAGTATTTT. It yields the protein CASSPGRTDTQYF.

Turning to this clone: At one boundary the junction diverges from the germline segment, which might be a read error. This sequence joins TRBV27 and TRBJ1-1; 8 positions match TRBD1. The CDR3 has 14 amino acids. Germline lookup yields CDR1 MNHEY and CDR2 SMNVEV (reference sequence). In nucleotides, the CDR3 is TGTGCCAGCAGTCTATCTCAGGGGGCCACTGAAGCTTTCTTT. It codes for CASSLSQGATEAFF.

This rearrangement joins TRBV27 to TRBJ1-2; no firm D call. V was shortened by 6 bases and J by 7 bases, with 9 bases between the two germline ends. CDR3 length: 11 residues. Germline V gene data show CDR1 as MNHEY and CDR2 as SMNVEV (reference sequence). The CDR3 region has the DNA TGTGCCAGCAGACGGGGAGGTGGCTACACCTTC. This codes for CASRRGGGYTF.

The count of this clone is one. The sample contains more than one DNA sequence encoding this CDR3. The rearrangement joins TRBV2 to TRBJ2-7; D may be TRBD1 (5 bases). The V end was cut by 6 bases, the J end by 3 bases, with 6 bases between. Per germline, CDR1 SNHLY and CDR2 FYNNEI. This CDR3 has 11 amino acids. The CDR3 region is CASSDSYEQYF. The CDR3 DNA sequence: TGTGCCAGCAGCGACAGCTACGAGCAGTACTTC.

The rearrangement links TRBV14 to TRBJ2-7; 10 bases align to TRBD1. Germline V CDR1 and CDR2: SGHDN, FVKESK. The ends lost 3 bases at V and 2 bases at J; junction bases unmatched: 7. This CDR3 spans 16 amino acids. The CDR3 sequence: CASSQTGGAAPYEQYF. CDR3 DNA sequence: TGTGCCAGCAGCCAGACAGGGGGCGCAGCCCCCTACGAGCAGTACTTC.

The chain recombines TRBV9 with TRBJ1-2; unclear D gene. CDR1 is SGDLS, CDR2 YYNGEE, per germline. V shed 4 bases and J shed 0 bases, with 10 bases lying between them. The CDR3 is made up of 14 amino acids. CDR3 protein: CASSPGRANYGYTF. The CDR3 DNA is TGTGCCAGCAGCCCCGGGAGAGCTAACTATGGCTACACCTTC.

The V gene is TRBV6-5, the J gene TRBJ1-1; no definite D call. V dropped 2 bases and J dropped 1 base, with 8 bases sitting between them. Germline values: CDR1 MNHEY, CDR2 SVGAGI. CDR3 size: 14 residues. The CDR3 loop is CASSYHTANTEAFF. CDR3 DNA sequence: TGTGCCAGCAGTTACCACACCGCGAACACTGAAGCTTTCTTT.

V usage is TRBV28 and J usage is TRBJ2-1, with 10 bases identical to TRBD2. From germline, CDR1 is MDHEN and CDR2 SYDVKM. The V gene end was trimmed by 5 bases and the J gene end by 8 bases; junction bases not matched to a gene: 12. The CDR3 spans 16 residues. The CDR3 nucleotides read TGTGCCAGCAGTGTCCCTAGCGGGAGAGGTATAGATGAGCAGTTCTTC. It is translated as CASSVPSGRGIDEQFF.

In this sample, this clone turned up a few times. The chain joins TRBV27 to TRBJ1-5, with 10 positions matching TRBD1. Losses at the gene ends were 5 bases for V and 7 bases for J; bases not matched to a gene: 8. The CDR3 spans 15 residues. CDR1 is MNHEY, CDR2 SMNVEV, per germline (reference sequence). This CDR3 reads CASSMTGGLRQPQHF. For the CDR3, the DNA is TGTGCCAGCAGTATGACAGGGGGCTTGAGACAGCCCCAGCATTTT.

The chain carries TRBV5-1 and TRBJ2-2, with D maybe TRBD1 (5 bases). V was shortened by 4 bases and J by 8 bases, with 21 bases between the two germline ends. Germline V gene sequence: CDR1 SGHRS, CDR2 YFSETQ. This CDR3 spans 16 amino acids. The CDR3 coding sequence is TGCGCCAGCAGCCCATCTCGAAGGAAGGACAAAGGGGAGCTGTTTTTT. Its protein product is CASSPSRRKDKGELFF. The entire variable domain, with the rest obtained from reference TRBV5-1 and TRBJ2-2, is as follows: KAGVTQTPRYLIKTRGQQVTLSCSPISGHRSVSWYQQTPGQGLQFLFEYFSETQRNKGNFPGRFSGRQFSNSRSEMNVSTLELGDSALYLCASSPSRRKDKGELFFGEGSRLTVL.

The chain recombines TRBV2 with TRBJ2-7; unclear D gene. V was shortened by 7 bases and J by 3 bases, with 13 bases between the two germline ends. The CDR3 covers 13 residues. CDR1 and CDR2 (germline): SNHLY, FYNNEI. The CDR3 here is CASTRTDSYEQYF. Here the CDR3 DNA reads TGTGCCAGCACCCGTACTGATAGCTACGAGCAGTACTTC.